This TCR beta chain stems from a study of Ad26.COV2.S vaccination and SARS-CoV-2 variants. Study-level background: Into the muscle, Ad26.COV2.S was dosed once or twice, 56 days apart.

Study findings and constraints: Higher spike-specific TCR breadth was found in vaccine recipients than in placebo recipients. It was found that vaccine and placebo recipients had similar non-spike TCR breadth.

The V and J ends lost 3 bases and 8 bases respectively, with 19 bases between them. The germline CDR1 and CDR2 sequences are SEHNR and FQNEAQ (reference sequence). The CDR3 is 16 amino acids. The treatment was: 15 to 20 received Ad26.COV2.S at low or high dose, single or two shots; 5 received placebo; per-sample allocation not given. Repertoires come from day 63 after the first vaccine or placebo injection. As for this clone: The target antigen is unknown.

Here immunoSEQ multiplex PCR was the method, and the copy in TCRdb shows in-frame clones only, minus some. This table holds some 390,000 clones, roughly nine tenths found once. Material: peripheral blood, obtained in a trial of Ad26.COV2.S vaccine versus placebo. V is TRBV7-9 and J is TRBJ1-4; D is unclear. This TCR derives from a person between 18 and 65 years old who received the Ad26.COV2.S COVID-19 vaccine or a placebo. The CDR3 loop reads CASSFRRTGGREKLFF. The CDR3 bases are TGTGCCAGCAGCTTTCGGCGCACCGGAGGTCGGGAAAAACTGTTTTTT.